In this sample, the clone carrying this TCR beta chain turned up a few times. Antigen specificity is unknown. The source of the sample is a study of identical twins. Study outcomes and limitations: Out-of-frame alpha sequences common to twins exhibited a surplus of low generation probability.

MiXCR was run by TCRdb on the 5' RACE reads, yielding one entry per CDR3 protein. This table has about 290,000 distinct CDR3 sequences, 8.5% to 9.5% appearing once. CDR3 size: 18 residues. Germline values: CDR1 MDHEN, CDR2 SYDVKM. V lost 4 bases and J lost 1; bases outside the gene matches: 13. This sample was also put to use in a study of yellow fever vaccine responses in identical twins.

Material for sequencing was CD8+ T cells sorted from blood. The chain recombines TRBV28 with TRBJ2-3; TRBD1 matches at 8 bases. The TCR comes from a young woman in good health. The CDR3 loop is CASSSLLLTGEGTDTQYF. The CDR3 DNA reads TGTGCCAGCAGTTCCCTCCTATTGACAGGGGAAGGCACAGATACGCAGTATTTT.